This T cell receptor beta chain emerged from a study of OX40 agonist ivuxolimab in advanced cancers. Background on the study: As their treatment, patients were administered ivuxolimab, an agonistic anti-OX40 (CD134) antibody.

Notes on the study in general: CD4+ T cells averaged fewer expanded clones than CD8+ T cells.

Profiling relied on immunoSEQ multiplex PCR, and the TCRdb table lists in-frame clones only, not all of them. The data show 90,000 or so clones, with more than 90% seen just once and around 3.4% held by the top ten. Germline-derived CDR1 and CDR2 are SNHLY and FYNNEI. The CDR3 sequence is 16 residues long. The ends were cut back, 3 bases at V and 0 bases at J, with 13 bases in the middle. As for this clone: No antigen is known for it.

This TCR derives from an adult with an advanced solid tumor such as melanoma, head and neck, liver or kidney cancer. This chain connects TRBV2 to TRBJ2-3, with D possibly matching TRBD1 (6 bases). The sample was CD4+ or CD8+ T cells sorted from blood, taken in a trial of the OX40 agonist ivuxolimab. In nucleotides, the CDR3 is TGTGCCAGCAGTGAGCCTAAGACAGGCAGCACAGATACGCAGTATTTT. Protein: CASSEPKTGSTDTQYF. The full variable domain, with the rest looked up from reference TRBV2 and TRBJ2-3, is EPEVTQTPSHQVTQMGQEVILRCVPISNHLYFYWYRQILGQKVEFLVSFYNNEISEKSEIFDDQFSVERPDGSNFTLKIRSTKLEDSAMYFCASSEPKTGSTDTQYFGPGTRLTVL.